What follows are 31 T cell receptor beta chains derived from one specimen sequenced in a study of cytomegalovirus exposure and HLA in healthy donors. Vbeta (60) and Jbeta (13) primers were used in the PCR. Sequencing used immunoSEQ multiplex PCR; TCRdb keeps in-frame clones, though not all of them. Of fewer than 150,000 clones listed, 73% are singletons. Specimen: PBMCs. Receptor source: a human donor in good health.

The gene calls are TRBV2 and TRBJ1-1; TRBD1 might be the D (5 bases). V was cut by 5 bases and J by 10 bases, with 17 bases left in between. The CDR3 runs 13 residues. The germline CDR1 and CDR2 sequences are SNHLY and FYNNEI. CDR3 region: CASSYDSARGAFF. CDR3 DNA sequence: TGTGCCAGCAGTTACGACAGCGCCCGCGGAGCTTTCTTT. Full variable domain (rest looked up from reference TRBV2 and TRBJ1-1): EPEVTQTPSHQVTQMGQEVILRCVPISNHLYFYWYRQILGQKVEFLVSFYNNEISEKSEIFDDQFSVERPDGSNFTLKIRSTKLEDSAMYFCASSYDSARGAFFGQGTRLTVV.

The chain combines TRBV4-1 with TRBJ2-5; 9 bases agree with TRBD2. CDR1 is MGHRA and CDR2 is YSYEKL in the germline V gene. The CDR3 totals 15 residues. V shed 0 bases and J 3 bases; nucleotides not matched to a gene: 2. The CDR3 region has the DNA TGCGCCAGCAGCCAAGACTTAGCGGGGGAAGAGACCCAGTACTTC. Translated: CASSQDLAGEETQYF.

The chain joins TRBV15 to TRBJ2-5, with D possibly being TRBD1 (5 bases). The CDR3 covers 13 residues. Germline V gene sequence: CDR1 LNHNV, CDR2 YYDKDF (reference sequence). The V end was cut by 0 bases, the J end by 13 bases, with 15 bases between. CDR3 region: CATSRDQGQRLYF. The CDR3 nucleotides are TGTGCCACCAGCAGAGATCAAGGACAAAGATTGTACTTC.

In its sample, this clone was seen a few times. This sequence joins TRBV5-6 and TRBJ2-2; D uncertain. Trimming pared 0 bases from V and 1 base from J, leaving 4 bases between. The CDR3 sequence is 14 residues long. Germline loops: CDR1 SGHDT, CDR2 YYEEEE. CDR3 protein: CASSLVENTGELFF. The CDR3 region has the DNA TGTGCCAGCAGCTTGGTAGAGAACACCGGGGAGCTGTTTTTT.

CDR3 bases: TGTGCCAGCGGGGGGAGCCAAGAGACCCAGTACTTC. The encoded protein is CASGGSQETQYF. The chain is built from TRBV9 and TRBJ2-5; D might be TRBD2 (6 bases). Germline CDR1 reads SGDLS; CDR2 reads YYNGEE. Between the trimmed V and J ends, which lost 7 bases and 1 base, there was a span of 8 bases. CDR3 length: 12 amino acids.

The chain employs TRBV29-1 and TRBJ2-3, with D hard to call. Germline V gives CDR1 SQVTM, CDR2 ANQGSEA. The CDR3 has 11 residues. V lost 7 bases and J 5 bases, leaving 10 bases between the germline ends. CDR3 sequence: CSANTGDTQYF. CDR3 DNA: TGCAGCGCCAACACGGGAGATACGCAGTATTTT.

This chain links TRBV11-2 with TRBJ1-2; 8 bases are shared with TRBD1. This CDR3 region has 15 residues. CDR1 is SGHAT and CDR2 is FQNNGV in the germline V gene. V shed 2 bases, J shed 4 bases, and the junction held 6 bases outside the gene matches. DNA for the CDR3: TGTGCCAGCAGCTTAACCCGACAGGGGAGCTATGGCTACACCTTC. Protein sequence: CASSLTRQGSYGYTF. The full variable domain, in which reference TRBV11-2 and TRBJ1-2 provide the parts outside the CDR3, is EAGVAQSPRYKIIEKRQSVAFWCNPISGHATLYWYQQILGQGPKLLIQFQNNGVVDDSQLPKDRFSAERLKGVDSTLKIQPAKLEDSAVYLCASSLTRQGSYGYTFGSGTRLTVV.

CDR3 bases: TGCAGCGTAGGGACAGATTTTGCCTACGAGCAGTACTTC. Amino acid sequence: CSVGTDFAYEQYF. The rearrangement joins TRBV29-1 to TRBJ2-7, with 7 bases fitting TRBD1. V trimming: 6 bases; J trimming: 2 bases; junction bases outside the gene matches: 7. This CDR3 is built from 13 residues. Germline assignment: CDR1 SQVTM and CDR2 ANQGSEA.

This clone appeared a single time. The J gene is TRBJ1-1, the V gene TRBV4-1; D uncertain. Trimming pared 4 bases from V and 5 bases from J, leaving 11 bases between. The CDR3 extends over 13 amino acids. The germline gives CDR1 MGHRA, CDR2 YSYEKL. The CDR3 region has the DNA TGCGCCAGCAGCCGACTTCTGCTGACTGAAGCTTTCTTT. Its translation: CASSRLLLTEAFF.

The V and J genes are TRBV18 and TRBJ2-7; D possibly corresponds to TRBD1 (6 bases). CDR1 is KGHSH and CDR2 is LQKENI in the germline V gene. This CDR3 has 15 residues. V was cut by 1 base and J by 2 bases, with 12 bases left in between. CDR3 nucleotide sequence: TGTGCCAGCTCACCACAGGGGGTTCCAACCTACGAGCAGTACTTC. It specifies CASSPQGVPTYEQYF.

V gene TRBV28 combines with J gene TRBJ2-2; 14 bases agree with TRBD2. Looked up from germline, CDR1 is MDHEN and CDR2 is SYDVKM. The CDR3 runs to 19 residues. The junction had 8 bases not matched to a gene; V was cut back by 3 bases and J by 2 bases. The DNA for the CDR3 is TGTGCCAGCAGTTTCCCCTGGACTAGCGGGAGGTTAAACACCGGGGAGCTGTTTTTT. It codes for CASSFPWTSGRLNTGELFF.

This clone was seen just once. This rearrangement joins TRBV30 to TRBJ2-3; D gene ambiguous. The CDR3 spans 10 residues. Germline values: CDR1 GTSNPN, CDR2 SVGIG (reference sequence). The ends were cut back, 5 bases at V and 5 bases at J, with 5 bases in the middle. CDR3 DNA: TGTGCCTGGCAACAAGATACGCAGTATTTT. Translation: CAWQQDTQYF.

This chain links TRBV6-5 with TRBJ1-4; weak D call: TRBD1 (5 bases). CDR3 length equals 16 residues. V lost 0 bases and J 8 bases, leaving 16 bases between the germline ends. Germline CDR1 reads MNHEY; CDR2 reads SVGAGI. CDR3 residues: CASSYSPDSQVEKLFF. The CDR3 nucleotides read TGTGCCAGCAGTTACTCCCCCGACAGCCAGGTCGAAAAACTGTTTTTT.

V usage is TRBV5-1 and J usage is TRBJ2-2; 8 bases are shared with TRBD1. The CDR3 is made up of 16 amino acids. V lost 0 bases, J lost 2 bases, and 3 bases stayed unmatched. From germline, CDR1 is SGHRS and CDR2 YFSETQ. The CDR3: CASSLVQGVNTGELFF. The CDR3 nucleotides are TGCGCCAGCAGCTTGGTACAGGGGGTAAACACCGGGGAGCTGTTTTTT.

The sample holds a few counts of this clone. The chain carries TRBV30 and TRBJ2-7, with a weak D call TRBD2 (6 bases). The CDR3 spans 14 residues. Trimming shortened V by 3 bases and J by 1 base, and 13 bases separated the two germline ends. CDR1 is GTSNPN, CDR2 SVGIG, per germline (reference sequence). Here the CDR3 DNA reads TGTGCCTGGAGCCCAGCGGGTCTATCCTACGAGCAGTACTTC. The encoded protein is CAWSPAGLSYEQYF.

DNA for the CDR3: TGTGCCAGTAGAGTGGGACAGTCCATTGGGGAGCAGTACTTC. Residues: CASRVGQSIGEQYF. The V call is TRBV6-1, the J call TRBJ2-7; 7 bases match TRBD1. The germline gives CDR1 MNHNS, CDR2 SASEGT. This CDR3 has 14 amino acids. With V trimmed by 9 bases and J by 7 bases, 15 bases remained unmatched.

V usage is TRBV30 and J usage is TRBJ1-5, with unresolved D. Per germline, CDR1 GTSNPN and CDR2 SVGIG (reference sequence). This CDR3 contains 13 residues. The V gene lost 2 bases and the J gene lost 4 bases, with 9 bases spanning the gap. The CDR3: CAWSTQKNQPQHF. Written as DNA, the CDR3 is TGTGCCTGGAGTACACAGAAAAATCAGCCCCAGCATTTT.

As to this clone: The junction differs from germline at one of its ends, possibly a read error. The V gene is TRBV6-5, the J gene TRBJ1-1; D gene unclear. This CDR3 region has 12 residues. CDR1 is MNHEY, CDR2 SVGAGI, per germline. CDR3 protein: CASSLLGLKWVF. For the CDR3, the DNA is TGTGCCAGCAGTTTATTGGGCTTGAAGTGGGTCTTT.

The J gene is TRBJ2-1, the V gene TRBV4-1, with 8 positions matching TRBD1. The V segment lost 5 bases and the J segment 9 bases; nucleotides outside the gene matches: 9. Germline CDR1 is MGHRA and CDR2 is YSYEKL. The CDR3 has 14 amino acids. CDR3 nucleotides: TGCGCCAGCAGCACACGGACAGGGTATAGTGAGCAGTTCTTC. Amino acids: CASSTRTGYSEQFF.

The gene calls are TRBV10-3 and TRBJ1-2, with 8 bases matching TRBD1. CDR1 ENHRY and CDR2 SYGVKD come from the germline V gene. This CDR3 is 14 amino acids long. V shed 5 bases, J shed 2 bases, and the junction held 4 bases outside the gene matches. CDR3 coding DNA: TGTGCCATCAGTCAGGGACAGGAGAACTATGGCTACACCTTC. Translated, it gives CAISQGQENYGYTF.

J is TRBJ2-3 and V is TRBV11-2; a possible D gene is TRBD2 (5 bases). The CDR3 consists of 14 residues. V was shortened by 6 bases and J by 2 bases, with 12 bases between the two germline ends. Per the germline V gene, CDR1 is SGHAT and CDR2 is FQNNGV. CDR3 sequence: CASRLGHDTDTQYF. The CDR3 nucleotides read TGTGCCAGCAGACTAGGGCACGACACAGATACGCAGTATTTT.

The chain's CDR3 is CASSTWTAQYYGYTF. The CDR3 nucleotides read TGTGCCAGCAGCACCTGGACAGCCCAATACTATGGCTACACCTTC. The J gene is TRBJ1-2, the V gene TRBV7-9, with D possibly matching TRBD1 (6 bases). V was cut by 5 bases and J by 3 bases, with 16 bases left in between. This CDR3 is 15 amino acids long. Germline lookup yields CDR1 SEHNR and CDR2 FQNEAQ (reference sequence).

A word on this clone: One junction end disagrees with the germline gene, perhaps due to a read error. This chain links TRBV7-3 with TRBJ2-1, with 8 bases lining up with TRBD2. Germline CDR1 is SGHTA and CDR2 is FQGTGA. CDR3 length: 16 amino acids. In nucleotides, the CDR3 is TGTGCCAGCACCTTATTCGGGGGGGGAACCTACAATGAGCAGTTCTTC. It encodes CASTLFGGGTYNEQFF. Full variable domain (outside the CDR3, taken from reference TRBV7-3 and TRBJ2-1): GAGVSQTPSNKVTEKGKYVELRCDPISGHTALYWYRQSLGQGPEFLIYFQGTGAADDSGLPNDRFFAVRPEGSVSTLKIQRTERGDSAVYLCASTLFGGGTYNEQFFGPGTRLTVL.

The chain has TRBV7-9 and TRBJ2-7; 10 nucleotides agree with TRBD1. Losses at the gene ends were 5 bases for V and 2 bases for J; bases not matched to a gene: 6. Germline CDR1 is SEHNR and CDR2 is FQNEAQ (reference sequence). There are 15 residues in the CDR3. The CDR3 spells CASSRGQGVTYEQYF. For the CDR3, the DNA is TGTGCCAGCAGCCGTGGACAGGGGGTAACCTACGAGCAGTACTTC.

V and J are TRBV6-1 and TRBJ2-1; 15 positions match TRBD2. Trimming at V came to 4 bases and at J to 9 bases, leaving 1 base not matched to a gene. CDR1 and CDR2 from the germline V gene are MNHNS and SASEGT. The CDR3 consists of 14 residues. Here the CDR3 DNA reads TGTGCCAGCAGTGCGGGACTAGCGGGGGGTGAGCAGTTCTTC. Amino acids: CASSAGLAGGEQFF.

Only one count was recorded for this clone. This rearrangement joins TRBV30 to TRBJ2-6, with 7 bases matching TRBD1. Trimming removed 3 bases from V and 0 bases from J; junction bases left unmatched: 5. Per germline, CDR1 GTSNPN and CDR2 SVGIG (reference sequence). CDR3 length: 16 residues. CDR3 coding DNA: TGTGCCTGGAGCCGTACAGGGGCCTCTGGGGCCAACGTCCTGACTTTC. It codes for CAWSRTGASGANVLTF.

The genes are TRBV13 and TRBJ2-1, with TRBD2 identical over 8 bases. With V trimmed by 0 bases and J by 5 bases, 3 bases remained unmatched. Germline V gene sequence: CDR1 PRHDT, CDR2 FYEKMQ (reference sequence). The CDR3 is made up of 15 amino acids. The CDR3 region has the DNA TGTGCCAGCAGCTTAGGAAAGCGGGGGAACAATGAGCAGTTCTTC. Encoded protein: CASSLGKRGNNEQFF.

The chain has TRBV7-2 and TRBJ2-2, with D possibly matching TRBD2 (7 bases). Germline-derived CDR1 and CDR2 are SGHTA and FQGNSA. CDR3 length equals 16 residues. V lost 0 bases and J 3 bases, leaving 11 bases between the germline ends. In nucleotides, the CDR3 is TGTGCCAGCAGCTTAGCGGGGGGGCCGTACACCGGGGAGCTGTTTTTT. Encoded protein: CASSLAGGPYTGELFF.

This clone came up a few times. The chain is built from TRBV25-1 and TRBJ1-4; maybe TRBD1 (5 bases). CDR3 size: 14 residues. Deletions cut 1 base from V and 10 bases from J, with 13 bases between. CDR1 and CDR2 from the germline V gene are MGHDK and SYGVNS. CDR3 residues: CASSELRGSAKLFF. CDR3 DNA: TGTGCCAGCAGTGAATTAAGGGGTAGTGCAAAACTGTTTTTT.

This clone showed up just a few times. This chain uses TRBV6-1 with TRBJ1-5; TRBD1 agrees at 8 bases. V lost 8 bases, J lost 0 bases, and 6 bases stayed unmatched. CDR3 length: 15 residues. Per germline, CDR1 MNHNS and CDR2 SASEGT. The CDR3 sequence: CASRKGQDSNQPQHF. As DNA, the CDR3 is TGTGCCAGCCGGAAGGGACAGGATAGCAATCAGCCCCAGCATTTT.

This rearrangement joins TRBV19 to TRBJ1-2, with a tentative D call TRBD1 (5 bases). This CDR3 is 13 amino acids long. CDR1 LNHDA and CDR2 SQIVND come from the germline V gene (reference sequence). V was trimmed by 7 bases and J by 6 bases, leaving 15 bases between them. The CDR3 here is CASTYRGRDGYTF. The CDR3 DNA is TGTGCCAGTACCTATAGGGGTCGGGATGGCTACACCTTC.